Below are 27 T cell receptor beta chains sequenced from a single sample in a study of T cells in Graves' hyperthyroidism and ophthalmopathy. Amplified TCR beta CDR3 regions derived from RNA transcripts. TCR CDR3 underwent first-round RT-PCR with the HTBI primer set. TCRdb re-called the multiplex PCR reads with MiXCR, one entry per CDR3 protein. Here the sample spans under 550,000 distinct CDR3 sequences, about 20% being singletons. The sequenced sample was blood. These receptors were taken from a man aged 35 to 55 with Graves' ophthalmopathy.

The V and J genes are TRBV6-1 and TRBJ2-7; maybe TRBD1 (6 bases). Looked up from germline, CDR1 is MNHNS and CDR2 is SASEGT. Trimming left V 5 bases short and J 0 bases short, with 14 bases between. The length of the CDR3 is 15 residues. DNA for the CDR3: TGTGCCAGCAGTAACCGGGACACGGCCTCCTACGAGCAGTACTTC. Amino acid sequence: CASSNRDTASYEQYF.

This clonotype was seen a few times. This chain uses TRBV28 with TRBJ2-7; D may match TRBD1 or TRBD2 (6 bases each). The V end lost 11 bases, the J end lost 4 bases, and 21 bases lay between the germline ends. The CDR3 runs to 14 residues. Germline CDR1 is MDHEN and CDR2 is SYDVKM. This CDR3 is CASHRPGAQYEQYF. The CDR3 DNA reads as TGTGCCTCCCACCGGCCGGGGGCCCAATACGAGCAGTACTTC.

This clonotype appeared many times. The chain is built from TRBV28 and TRBJ1-1; 8 bases align to TRBD1. J was trimmed by 1 base and V by 5 bases; bases with no gene match: 9. Germline CDR1 reads MDHEN; CDR2 reads SYDVKM. The CDR3 contains 16 residues. CDR3 protein: CASSPLRTGTNTEAFF. The CDR3, as DNA: TGTGCCAGCAGTCCCCTCCGGACAGGGACGAACACTGAAGCTTTCTTT.

This clonotype was detected ten times or more. The chain recombines TRBV12-3 or TRBV12-4 with TRBJ2-7; 7 positions match TRBD1. Losses at the gene ends were 1 base for V and 3 bases for J; bases not matched to a gene: 6. The CDR3 has 15 amino acids. The CDR3 sequence is CASSLETGNSYEQYF. DNA for the CDR3: TGTGCCAGCAGTTTAGAGACAGGGAATAGCTACGAGCAGTACTTC.

The rearrangement links TRBV7-8 to TRBJ1-2, with D unclear. V lost 3 bases and J 5 bases, leaving 10 bases between the germline ends. CDR1 SGHVS and CDR2 FQNEAQ come from the germline V gene. The CDR3 spans 13 residues. The DNA for the CDR3 is TGTGCCAGCAGCTTCCCAGGAGAGTATGGCTACACCTTC. Its translation: CASSFPGEYGYTF.

This clonotype was seen repeatedly, ten times or more. The chain links TRBV18 to TRBJ2-3; 7 bases are shared with TRBD1. Trimming took 3 bases from V and 5 from J; bases not matched to a gene: 5. The germline V gene has CDR1 KGHSH and CDR2 LQKENI. This CDR3 has 14 amino acids. CDR3 nucleotide sequence: TGTGCCAGCTCACCCGGCCGACAGGGAGATACGCAGTATTTT. Its protein product is CASSPGRQGDTQYF.

There are many counts of this clonotype. This chain connects TRBV20-1 to TRBJ2-5; 7 bases match TRBD2. V dropped 0 bases and J dropped 4; count of bases not matched to a gene: 8. The CDR3 sequence is 15 residues long. Germline lookup yields CDR1 DFQATT and CDR2 SNEGSKA (reference sequence). CDR3 residues: CSARDKWGEGETQYF. CDR3 DNA: TGCAGTGCTAGAGATAAGTGGGGGGAGGGAGAGACCCAGTACTTC.

This clonotype has ten or more counts. This chain joins TRBV7-6 and TRBJ2-1, with TRBD2 identical over 8 bases. The germline V gene encodes CDR1 SGHVS and CDR2 FNYEAQ. CDR3 size: 16 residues. The V segment lost 1 base and the J segment 2 bases; nucleotides outside the gene matches: 4. The CDR3 spells CASSLVGTSAYNEQFF. CDR3 nucleotide sequence: TGTGCCAGCAGCTTAGTCGGGACTAGTGCCTACAATGAGCAGTTCTTC.

CDR3 region: CATSRDLTGYEQYF. CDR3 nucleotide sequence: TGTGCCACCAGCAGAGATCTGACAGGATACGAGCAGTACTTC. The rearrangement links TRBV15 to TRBJ2-7; D may be TRBD1 (6 bases). The CDR3 sequence is 14 residues long. The ends were cut back, 0 bases at V and 4 bases at J, with 10 bases in the middle. Per the germline V gene, CDR1 is LNHNV and CDR2 is YYDKDF (reference sequence).

This clonotype was seen ten or more times. This chain connects TRBV12-5 to TRBJ2-1, with 14 bases lining up with TRBD2. Germline values: CDR1 LGHNT, CDR2 FRNRAP. V was clipped by 4 bases and J by 4 bases; unmatched bases: 6. The CDR3 consists of 17 residues. This CDR3 is CASGSGLAGGEYNEQFF. In DNA, the CDR3 is TGTGCTAGTGGTTCTGGACTAGCGGGGGGAGAGTACAATGAGCAGTTCTTC. The full variable domain, completed using reference TRBV12-5 and TRBJ2-1, is DARVTQTPRHKVTEMGQEVTMRCQPILGHNTVFWYRQTMMQGLELLAYFRNRAPLDDSGMPKDRFSAEMPDATLATLKIQPSEPRDSAVYFCASGSGLAGGEYNEQFFGPGTRLTVL.

This clonotype was detected many times. The chain uses TRBV28 and TRBJ2-7; TRBD2 aligns across 13 bases. This CDR3 is built from 15 residues. J lost 6 bases, V lost 3 bases, and 5 bases had no gene match. The germline gives CDR1 MDHEN, CDR2 SYDVKM. In DNA, the CDR3 is TGTGCCAGCAGTTTCGGGACTAGCGGGGCTCCCGAGCAGTACTTC. It yields the protein CASSFGTSGAPEQYF. Looking up the rest from reference TRBV28 and TRBJ2-7 gives the full variable domain: DVKVTQSSRYLVKRTGEKVFLECVQDMDHENMFWYRQDPGLGLRLIYFSYDVKMKEKGDIPEGYSVSREKKERFSLILESASTNQTSMYLCASSFGTSGAPEQYFGPGTRLTVT.

The chain recombines TRBV30 with TRBJ2-4, with D possibly TRBD2 on 5 matching bases. This CDR3 is built from 12 residues. V shed 3 bases and J shed 9 bases, with 12 bases lying between them. Germline V gene data show CDR1 as GTSNPN and CDR2 as SVGIG (reference sequence). The CDR3 DNA reads TGTGCCTGGAGAAGGCTCCGGGGCATTCAGTACTTC. Residues: CAWRRLRGIQYF. Looking up the rest from reference TRBV30 and TRBJ2-4 gives the full variable domain: SQTIHQWPATLVQPVGSPLSLECTVEGTSNPNLYWYRQAAGRGLQLLFYSVGIGQISSEVPQNLSASRPQDRQFILSSKKLLLSDSGFYLCAWRRLRGIQYFGAGTRLSVL.

This clonotype was seen only a few times. The chain recombines TRBV6-2 or TRBV6-3 with TRBJ2-1, with 9 bases aligning to TRBD1. CDR1 and CDR2 from the germline V gene are MNHEY and SVGEGT. Trimming cost V 5 bases and J 8 bases; bases outside gene matches: 10. This CDR3 comprises 15 residues. CDR3 residues: CASSTPLGQGHEQFF. The CDR3 DNA follows: TGTGCCAGCAGTACCCCTCTCGGACAGGGGCATGAGCAGTTCTTC.

The CDR3 DNA follows: TGTGCCAGTAGTATTAGTTCTGGCGGACTCTTGAACACTGAAGCTTTCTTT. Its protein product is CASSISSGGLLNTEAFF. The V call is TRBV19, the J call TRBJ1-1; unclear D gene. CDR1 and CDR2 from the germline V gene are LNHDA and SQIVND (reference sequence). This CDR3 has 17 amino acids. Trimming removed 3 bases at V and 0 bases at J, with 17 bases between.

The CDR3 is CSARTRLAAAMVEQYF. CDR3 DNA sequence: TGCAGTGCTAGAACCCGACTAGCGGCAGCCATGGTTGAGCAGTACTTC. The J gene is TRBJ2-7, the V gene TRBV20-1, with TRBD2 identical over 9 bases. This CDR3 is built from 16 residues. The V and J ends lost 2 bases and 7 bases, in that order; junction bases with no gene match: 15. The germline V gene has CDR1 DFQATT and CDR2 SNEGSKA (reference sequence).

This clonotype was counted only a few times. The chain recombines TRBV4-1 with TRBJ2-5, with 8 nucleotides matching TRBD2. Germline values: CDR1 MGHRA, CDR2 YSYEKL. This CDR3 has 14 residues. The V segment lost 8 bases and the J segment 4 bases; nucleotides outside the gene matches: 9. CDR3 sequence (DNA): TGCGCCAGCGGTCACGGGGGGGCCAGAGAGACCCAGTACTTC. Protein: CASGHGGARETQYF.

This clonotype was counted at least ten times. The CDR3 bases are TGTGCCTGGAGCGACGGGCAGAACAAAAACATTCAGTACTTC. It yields the protein CAWSDGQNKNIQYF. This chain uses TRBV30 with TRBJ2-4; D gene ambiguous. This CDR3 is built from 14 residues. The V end was cut by 3 bases, the J end by 3 bases, with 12 bases between. Germline CDR1 reads GTSNPN; CDR2 reads SVGIG (reference sequence).

The V call is TRBV6-1, the J call TRBJ2-7, with D perhaps matching TRBD1 or TRBD2 (8 bases each). V was clipped by 6 bases and J by 4 bases, with 19 bases between them. Per germline, CDR1 MNHNS and CDR2 SASEGT. The CDR3 spans 15 residues. CDR3 coding DNA: TGTGCCAGCAGGTCGACAGGGGCGGGAGGTTACGAGCAGTACTTC. This translates into CASRSTGAGGYEQYF.

A few counts support this clonotype. This sequence joins TRBV7-3 and TRBJ2-1, with 9 positions matching TRBD2. V gave up 2 bases and J gave up 7 bases; unmatched junction bases: 6. The germline V gene encodes CDR1 SGHTA and CDR2 FQGTGA. CDR3 length: 15 amino acids. As DNA, the CDR3 is TGTGCCAGCAGCTTAGCGGGGGGGTCGAGGAATGAGCAGTTCTTC. It translates to CASSLAGGSRNEQFF.

This clonotype was observed a handful of times. J is TRBJ2-7 and V is TRBV24-1, with D perhaps matching TRBD1 (6 bases). CDR1 and CDR2 (germline): KGHDR, SFDVKD. V was cut by 9 bases and J by 1 base, with 12 bases left in between. The CDR3 covers 13 residues. CDR3 coding DNA: TGTGCCACCTCAGCAGGGGATTCCTACGAGCAGTACTTC. Translation: CATSAGDSYEQYF.

This clonotype appeared a few times. This sequence joins TRBV7-2 and TRBJ2-2, with TRBD2 matching 7 bases. The J segment lost 2 bases and the V segment lost 7 bases, leaving 7 bases of the junction unmatched. The CDR3 contains 15 residues. Germline CDR1 reads SGHTA; CDR2 reads FQGNSA. The DNA of the CDR3 is TGTGCCAGCATCCCCGGGGGGACCAACACCGGGGAGCTGTTTTTT. Encoded protein: CASIPGGTNTGELFF.

V usage is TRBV12-3 or TRBV12-4 and J usage is TRBJ2-7; the D gene is possibly TRBD1 (5 bases). V was clipped by 4 bases and J by 6 bases, with 10 bases between them. This CDR3 contains 12 residues. CDR3 in amino acids: CASSYRRFEQYF. The CDR3 nucleotides read TGTGCCAGCAGTTACAGGAGATTCGAGCAGTACTTC.

The V call is TRBV7-2, the J call TRBJ2-1; 10 nucleotides match TRBD2. After removal of 1 base from V and 7 bases from J, the junction contained 16 bases not matched to a gene. The germline V gene has CDR1 SGHTA and CDR2 FQGNSA. This CDR3 comprises 19 residues. Here the CDR3 reads CASSLDFPVPSGGVNEQFF. CDR3 in DNA: TGTGCCAGCAGCTTAGATTTTCCTGTCCCTAGCGGGGGTGTGAATGAGCAGTTCTTC.

The chain employs TRBV6-1 and TRBJ1-3; D not certain. V lost 6 bases to trimming and J lost 0 bases, with 9 bases between them. This CDR3 spans 14 amino acids. Per the germline V gene, CDR1 is MNHNS and CDR2 is SASEGT. The CDR3 nucleotides read TGTGCCAGCAGAACAACGGCCTCTGGAAACACCATATATTTT. It specifies CASRTTASGNTIYF.

This clonotype was counted only a few times. J is TRBJ1-2 and V is TRBV7-9, with a tentative D call TRBD1 (6 bases). Between the trimmed V and J ends, which lost 11 bases and 0 bases, there was a span of 19 bases. The CDR3 totals 15 residues. Germline-derived CDR1 and CDR2 are SEHNR and FQNEAQ (reference sequence). The CDR3: CAGETGPTSNYGYTF. CDR3 DNA sequence: TGTGCCGGAGAGACAGGTCCTACCTCTAACTATGGCTACACCTTC.

The V gene is TRBV2, the J gene TRBJ2-3; D gene unclear. Germline V gives CDR1 SNHLY, CDR2 FYNNEI. CDR3 length: 12 residues. V was cut by 5 bases and J by 5 bases, with 8 bases left in between. CDR3 loop: CASSSLGDTQYF. CDR3 bases: TGTGCCAGCAGTTCACTGGGAGATACGCAGTATTTT. Based on the CDR3 plus reference TRBV2 and TRBJ2-3, the full variable domain is EPEVTQTPSHQVTQMGQEVILRCVPISNHLYFYWYRQILGQKVEFLVSFYNNEISEKSEIFDDQFSVERPDGSNFTLKIRSTKLEDSAMYFCASSSLGDTQYFGPGTRLTVL.

This clonotype was seen a handful of times. The V gene is TRBV6-5, the J gene TRBJ1-2, with 8 nucleotides matching TRBD1. The CDR3 has 12 residues. Germline CDR1 reads MNHEY; CDR2 reads SVGAGI. Unmatched junction bases numbered 1, after V lost 4 bases and J lost 6 bases. CDR3 DNA: TGTGCCAGCAGTTGGACAGGGAATGGCTACACCTTC. Translation gives CASSWTGNGYTF.